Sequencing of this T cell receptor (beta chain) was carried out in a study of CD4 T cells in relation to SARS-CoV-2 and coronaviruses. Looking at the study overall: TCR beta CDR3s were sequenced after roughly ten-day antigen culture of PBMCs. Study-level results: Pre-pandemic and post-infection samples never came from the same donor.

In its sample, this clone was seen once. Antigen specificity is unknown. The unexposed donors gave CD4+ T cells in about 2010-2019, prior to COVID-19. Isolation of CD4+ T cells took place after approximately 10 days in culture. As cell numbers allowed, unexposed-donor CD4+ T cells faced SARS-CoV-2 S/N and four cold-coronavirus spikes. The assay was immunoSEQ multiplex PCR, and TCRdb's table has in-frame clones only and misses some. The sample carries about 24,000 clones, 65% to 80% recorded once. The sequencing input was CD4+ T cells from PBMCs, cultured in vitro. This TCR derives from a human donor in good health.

As DNA, the CDR3 is TGTGCCAGCAGCTCCTACGACAGTTACGAGCAGTACTTC. Translating it yields CASSSYDSYEQYF. The genes are TRBV5-4 and TRBJ2-7; D might be TRBD1 (5 bases). Per the germline V gene, CDR1 is SGHNT and CDR2 is YYREEE (reference sequence). V lost 3 bases, J lost 4 bases, and 11 bases lay in between. The CDR3 extends over 13 amino acids.